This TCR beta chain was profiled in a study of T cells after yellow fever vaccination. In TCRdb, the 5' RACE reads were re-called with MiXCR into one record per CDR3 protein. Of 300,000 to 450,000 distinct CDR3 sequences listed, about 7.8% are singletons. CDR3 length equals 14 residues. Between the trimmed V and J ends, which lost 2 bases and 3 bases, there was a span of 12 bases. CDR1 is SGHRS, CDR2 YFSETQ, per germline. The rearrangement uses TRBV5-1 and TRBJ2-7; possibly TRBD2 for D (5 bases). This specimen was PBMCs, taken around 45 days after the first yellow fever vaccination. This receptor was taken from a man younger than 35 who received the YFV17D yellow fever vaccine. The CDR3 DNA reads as TGCGCCAGCAGCTTTTTCCGGGCGGGCTACGAGCAGTACTTC. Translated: CASSFFRAGYEQYF.